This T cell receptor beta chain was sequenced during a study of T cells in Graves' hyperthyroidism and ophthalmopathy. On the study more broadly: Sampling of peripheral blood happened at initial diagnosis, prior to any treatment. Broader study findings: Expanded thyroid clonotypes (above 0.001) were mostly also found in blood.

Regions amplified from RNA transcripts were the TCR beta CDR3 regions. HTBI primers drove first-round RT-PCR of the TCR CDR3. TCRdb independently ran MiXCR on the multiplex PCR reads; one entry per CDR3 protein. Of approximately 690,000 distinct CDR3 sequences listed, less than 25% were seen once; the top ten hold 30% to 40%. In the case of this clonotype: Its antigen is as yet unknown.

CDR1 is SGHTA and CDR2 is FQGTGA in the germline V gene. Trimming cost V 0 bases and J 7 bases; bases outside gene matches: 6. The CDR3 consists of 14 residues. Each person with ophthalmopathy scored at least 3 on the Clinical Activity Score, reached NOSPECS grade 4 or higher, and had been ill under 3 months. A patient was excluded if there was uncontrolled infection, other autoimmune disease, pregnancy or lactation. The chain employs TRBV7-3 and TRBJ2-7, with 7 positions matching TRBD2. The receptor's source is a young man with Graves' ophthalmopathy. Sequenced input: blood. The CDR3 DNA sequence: TGTGCCAGCAGCTTAACGGGAGGGTACGGGGAGCAGTACTTC. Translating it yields CASSLTGGYGEQYF.